This T cell receptor beta chain originates from a study of T-cell reconstitution after alpha-beta-depleted transplantation in children. Unique molecular identifiers featured in how the TCRbeta library was prepared. From the PCR reads, TCRdb called clonotypes with MiXCR, one entry per CDR3 protein. The profile shows 500,000 or so distinct CDR3 sequences, around a third of them singletons. The table lists this clonotype with a few counts. The source of this sequence is a human donor who donated a stem cell graft to a child with aplastic anemia. Sequencing was performed on PBMCs from the stem cell graft donor, taken from the stem cell graft.

The CDR3 protein is CASSFEGHLGELFF. The CDR3 DNA sequence: TGTGCCAGCAGCTTTGAGGGGCACCTGGGGGAGCTGTTTTTT. The chain joins TRBV7-3 to TRBJ2-2; D possibly matches TRBD1 or TRBD2 (5 bases each). This CDR3 has 14 amino acids. V lost 3 bases to trimming and J lost 8 bases, with 13 bases between them. CDR1 is SGHTA, CDR2 FQGTGA, per germline. The whole variable domain, filled in from reference TRBV7-3 and TRBJ2-2, reads GAGVSQTPSNKVTEKGKYVELRCDPISGHTALYWYRQSLGQGPEFLIYFQGTGAADDSGLPNDRFFAVRPEGSVSTLKIQRTERGDSAVYLCASSFEGHLGELFFGEGSRLTVL.